A single TCR beta chain is shown here with its context. Its matching antigen is unknown. This entry is derived from a study of early T cells in non-severe SARS-CoV-2 infection. Across the study: Unsorted whole blood bulk RNA was sequenced, with unpaired chains. Study-level results: There was a bias toward anti-spike CD8 responses in VDJdb matching, which missed private and CD4 specificities.

As part of library construction, unique molecular identifiers were attached to individual cDNA molecules. TCRdb ran MiXCR on the 5' RACE reads and lists one entry per CDR3 protein. The data contain about 26,000 distinct CDR3 sequences, 4% to 4.5% of them seen just once; the ten biggest clones take up roughly 6.2%. Trimming cost V 2 bases and J 1 base, with 21 bases left between them. Per germline, CDR1 MNHEY and CDR2 SMNVEV (reference sequence). This CDR3 spans 18 amino acids. This TCR was recovered from an adult who was a healthcare worker with PCR-confirmed SARS-CoV-2 infection or an uninfected control (not recorded which). The chain uses TRBV27 and TRBJ2-7; D is perhaps TRBD2 (5 bases). The specimen sequenced was whole blood. In DNA, the CDR3 is TGTGCCAGCAGTTTAAGCCTAGCCGAACCGCCTTCGTCCTACGAGCAGTACTTC. Translating it yields CASSLSLAEPPSSYEQYF.